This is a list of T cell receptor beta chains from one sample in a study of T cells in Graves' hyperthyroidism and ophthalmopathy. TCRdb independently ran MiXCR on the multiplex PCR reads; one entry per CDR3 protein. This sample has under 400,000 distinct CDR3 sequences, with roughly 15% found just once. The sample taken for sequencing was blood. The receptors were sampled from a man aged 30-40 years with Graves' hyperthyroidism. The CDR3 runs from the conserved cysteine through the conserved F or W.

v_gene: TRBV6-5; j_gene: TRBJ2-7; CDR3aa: CASSYSSQLYEQYF
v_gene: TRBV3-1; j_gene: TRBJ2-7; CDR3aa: CASSVGQGPYEQYF
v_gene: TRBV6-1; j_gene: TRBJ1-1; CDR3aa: CAVKGRQVNTEAFF
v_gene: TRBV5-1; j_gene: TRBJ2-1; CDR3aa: CASSTGIGSSYNEQFF
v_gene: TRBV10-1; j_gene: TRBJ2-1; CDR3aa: CASSEWNGSGEQFF
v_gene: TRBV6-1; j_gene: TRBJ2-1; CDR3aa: CASSGGDGYNEQFF
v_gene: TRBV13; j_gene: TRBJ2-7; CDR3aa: CASSDDYEQYF
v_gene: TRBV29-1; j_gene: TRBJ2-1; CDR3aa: CSVEVRGTSGGDEQFF
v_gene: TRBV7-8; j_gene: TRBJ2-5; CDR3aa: CASSLDRRGETQYF
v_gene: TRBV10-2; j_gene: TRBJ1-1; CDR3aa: CASNGGYLTEAFF
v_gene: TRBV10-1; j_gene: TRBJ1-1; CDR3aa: CASSQSSTGTEAFF
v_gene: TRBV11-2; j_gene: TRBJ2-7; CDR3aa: CASSFRLASNDYEQYF
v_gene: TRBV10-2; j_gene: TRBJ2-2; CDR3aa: CASSESRVKNTGELFF
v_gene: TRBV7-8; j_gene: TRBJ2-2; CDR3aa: CASSPLAGMNTGELFF
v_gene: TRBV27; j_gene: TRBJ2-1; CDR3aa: CASSSGDQHNEQFF
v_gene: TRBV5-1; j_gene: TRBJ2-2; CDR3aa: CASSSLAGANTGELFF
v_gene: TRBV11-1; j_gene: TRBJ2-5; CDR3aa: CASSLAGEWETQYF